A single sample is the source of the 17 T cell receptor beta chains below, sequenced in a study of blood T cell repertoires in COVID-19. Measured with immunoSEQ multiplex PCR; TCRdb has only the in-frame clones, and not every one. Among 60,000 to 90,000 clones, more than 80% were seen once, and the ten largest hold 0.75% to 0.8%. Sequences were obtained from peripheral blood. These receptor sequences come from a woman of 80 years or more with acute or convalescent COVID-19.

The sample holds one count of this clone. The chain combines TRBV2 with TRBJ2-5, with D tentatively TRBD1 (6 bases). Trimming stripped 4 bases from V and 4 bases from J, with 10 bases between. This CDR3 spans 13 amino acids. Germline V gene lookup returns CDR1 SNHLY and CDR2 FYNNEI. CDR3 residues: CASSGQGSETQYF. CDR3 DNA sequence: TGTGCCAGCAGTGGGCAGGGGTCAGAGACCCAGTACTTC.

The gene calls are TRBV15 and TRBJ2-7; D is perhaps TRBD2 (6 bases). The germline V and J ends were trimmed by 4 bases and 7 bases, with 14 bases remaining between them. Per germline, CDR1 LNHNV and CDR2 YYDKDF (reference sequence). The CDR3 runs to 13 residues. CDR3 region: CATSITGGREQYF. The DNA for the CDR3 is TGTGCCACCAGCATTACCGGGGGACGGGAGCAGTACTTC.

The rearrangement uses TRBV7-3 and TRBJ2-5; perhaps TRBD1 as D (6 bases). The length of the CDR3 is 13 residues. Germline V gene sequence: CDR1 SGHTA, CDR2 FQGTGA. Deletions cut 2 bases from V and 2 bases from J, with 6 bases between. The CDR3 nucleotides read TGTGCCAGCAGCTTAGACAGGCAAGAGACCCAGTACTTC. Its translation: CASSLDRQETQYF.

This chain links TRBV4-3 with TRBJ2-1; 11 nucleotides match TRBD2. This CDR3 contains 16 residues. CDR1 and CDR2 from the germline V gene are LGHNA and YSLEER. Trimming at V came to 6 bases and at J to 0 bases, leaving 4 bases not matched to a gene. The CDR3 bases are TGCGCCAGCAGGGCTAGCGGGGGGAGCTCCTACAATGAGCAGTTCTTC. Protein product: CASRASGGSSYNEQFF.

The rearrangement uses TRBV2 and TRBJ1-1; D is unclear. This CDR3 is built from 13 residues. V was cut by 4 bases and J by 0 bases, with 6 bases left in between. CDR1 and CDR2 from the germline V gene are SNHLY and FYNNEI. Here the CDR3 reads CASSGLVNTEAFF. The CDR3 bases are TGTGCCAGCAGTGGTCTAGTGAACACTGAAGCTTTCTTT.

The chain is built from TRBV6-6 and TRBJ1-2, with 7 bases fitting TRBD1. The CDR3 consists of 18 residues. Germline V CDR1 and CDR2: MNHNY, SVGAGI (reference sequence). With V trimmed by 5 bases and J by 0 bases, 15 bases remained unmatched. The CDR3 DNA reads TGTGCCAGCAGTCGTCGGCAGGGGGTACTCCTCGCTAACTATGGCTACACCTTC. Translation gives CASSRRQGVLLANYGYTF.

The rearrangement links TRBV19 to TRBJ1-2; TRBD1 matches at 8 bases. Per the germline V gene, CDR1 is LNHDA and CDR2 is SQIVND (reference sequence). The CDR3 extends over 14 amino acids. V was clipped by 9 bases and J by 3 bases; unmatched bases: 9. The CDR3: CASFRTGRYYGYTF. CDR3 DNA sequence: TGTGCCAGCTTTCGGACAGGGAGATACTATGGCTACACCTTC. The full variable domain, completed using reference TRBV19 and TRBJ1-2, is DGGITQSPKYLFRKEGQNVTLSCEQNLNHDAMYWYRQDPGQGLRLIYYSQIVNDFQKGDIAEGYSVSREKKESFPLTVTSAQKNPTAFYLCASFRTGRYYGYTFGSGTRLTVV.

The rearrangement uses TRBV3-1 (or the pseudogene TRBV3-2) and TRBJ2-1, with 8 bases lining up with TRBD2. CDR1 is LGHDT, CDR2 YNNKEL, per germline (reference sequence). CDR3 length: 16 amino acids. V trimming: 2 bases; J trimming: 4 bases; junction bases outside the gene matches: 7. This CDR3 is CASSQLSGSGYNEQFF. The CDR3 bases are TGTGCCAGCAGCCAACTGAGCGGGAGTGGGTACAATGAGCAGTTCTTC.

This clone appeared a single time. This chain uses TRBV5-1 with TRBJ2-7; 12 bases line up with TRBD2. The germline V gene encodes CDR1 SGHRS and CDR2 YFSETQ. The CDR3 extends over 15 amino acids. The J segment lost 7 bases and the V segment lost 1 base, leaving 6 bases of the junction unmatched. CDR3 residues: CASSLMASGRAEQYF. DNA for the CDR3: TGCGCCAGCAGCTTGATGGCTAGCGGGAGGGCTGAGCAGTACTTC.

The chain recombines TRBV12-3 or TRBV12-4 with TRBJ2-4; tentatively, D is TRBD1 (6 bases). V was clipped by 6 bases and J by 11 bases, with 14 bases between them. The CDR3 has 12 amino acids. CDR3 residues: CASRETGRLQYF. The CDR3 DNA reads as TGTGCCAGCAGGGAAACAGGGAGACTTCAGTACTTC.

The chain couples TRBV6-2 or TRBV6-3 to TRBJ1-4; TRBD1 is a possible D gene (6 bases). Germline V gene data show CDR1 as MNHEY and CDR2 as SVGEGT. Trimming pared 5 bases from V and 0 bases from J, leaving 10 bases between. The CDR3 is made up of 15 amino acids. DNA of the CDR3: TGTGCCAGCAGTACATACAGGGCAACTAATGAAAAACTGTTTTTT. Its translation: CASSTYRATNEKLFF.

The V gene is TRBV12-3 or TRBV12-4, the J gene TRBJ2-3; D uncertain. Trimming cost V 1 base and J 7 bases, with 9 bases left between them. The CDR3 runs to 13 residues. The CDR3 region is CASSLERFNTQYF. CDR3 in DNA: TGTGCCAGCAGTTTAGAGCGCTTCAATACGCAGTATTTT.

Details on this clone: Sequence at one end of the junction differs from germline and may be a read error. The chain carries TRBV6-1 and TRBJ1-4; D is ambiguous. The CDR3 totals 14 residues. Germline loops: CDR1 MNHNS, CDR2 SASEGT. CDR3 protein: CASREGWPNEKLFF. CDR3 in DNA: TGTGCCAGCAGAGAAGGGTGGCCCAATGAAAAACTGTTTTTT.

This clone was found once. The gene calls are TRBV2 and TRBJ2-5, with TRBD1 matching over 7 bases. Germline assignment: CDR1 SNHLY and CDR2 FYNNEI. V lost 5 bases to trimming and J lost 7 bases; unmatched junction nucleotides: 10. The length of the CDR3 is 14 residues. CDR3 residues: CASSRGPHGGTQYF. DNA for the CDR3: TGTGCCAGCAGTAGGGGGCCGCACGGCGGGACCCAGTACTTC.

The table lists this clone with a count of one. CDR3 residues: CASSLSGEGTDTQYF. The CDR3 nucleotides read TGTGCCAGCAGTTTGTCGGGAGAGGGTACAGATACGCAGTATTTT. The V and J genes are TRBV27 and TRBJ2-3, with D maybe TRBD2 (6 bases). Deletions cut 3 bases from V and 3 bases from J, with 13 bases between. CDR3 length: 15 residues. CDR1 is MNHEY and CDR2 is SMNVEV in the germline V gene (reference sequence).

The chain has TRBV7-2 and TRBJ1-2; TRBD1 is a possible D gene (5 bases). This CDR3 spans 12 amino acids. The germline CDR1 and CDR2 sequences are SGHTA and FQGNSA. Between the trimmed V and J ends, which lost 5 bases and 8 bases, there was a span of 12 bases. In nucleotides, the CDR3 is TGTGCCAGCAGCAACCAGGGACTCGGCTACACCTTC. Protein product: CASSNQGLGYTF.

This sequence joins TRBV12-3 or TRBV12-4 and TRBJ2-3; TRBD1 agrees at 7 bases. The CDR3 spans 12 residues. Losses at the gene ends were 2 bases for V and 15 bases for J; bases not matched to a gene: 8. This CDR3 reads CASSLSRQGSYF. The CDR3 DNA follows: TGTGCCAGCAGTTTATCTAGACAGGGTAGCTATTTT.